These T cell receptor beta chains were read from a single sample in a study of human T cells and chemical hapten exposure. TCRdb reprocessed the RACE reads with MiXCR, giving one entry per CDR3 protein. Counted here are some 50,000 distinct CDR3 sequences, 7.5% to 10% occurring once; the ten biggest clones make up roughly 14%. Sequences were derived from whole blood, sampled in connection with sensitization to the hapten diphenylcyclopropenone (DPC). The receptors were gathered from a woman in her forties with alopecia areata. Some clones in this sample may be carry-over from other donors' samples. Both conserved end residues are part of each CDR3. A D gene is named only where the DNA matches it firmly. Rows may omit the clone size; those that give it use once, few, many or a size class.

V gene	J gene	D gene	clone size	CDR3 protein	CDR3 DNA
TRBV7-6	TRBJ2-7	NA	many	CASSLVGQADYEQYF	TGTGCCAGCAGCTTAGTGGGGCAGGCTGACTACGAGCAGTACTTC
TRBV9	TRBJ2-7	NA	many	CASSVEGAGVYEQYF	TGTGCCAGCAGCGTAGAGGGGGCGGGAGTCTACGAGCAGTACTTC
TRBV2	TRBJ2-4	NA	few	CASSERGPGLAKNIQYF	TGTGCCAGCAGTGAAAGGGGTCCAGGCCTAGCCAAAAACATTCAGTACTTC
TRBV7-2	TRBJ1-5	TRBD1	NA	CASSTRTGSNQPQHF	TGTGCCAGCAGCACCCGGACAGGTAGCAATCAGCCCCAGCATTTT
TRBV11-3	TRBJ2-3	NA	NA	CASSLETRDTQYF	TGTGCCAGCAGCTTAGAAACGCGCGATACGCAGTATTTT
TRBV28	TRBJ1-5	NA	NA	CASSPTGNQPQHF	TGTGCCAGCAGTCCAACAGGGAATCAGCCCCAGCATTTT
TRBV7-9	TRBJ1-2	TRBD1	many	CASSQGTGFLYGYTF	TGTGCCAGCAGCCAAGGGACAGGTTTTCTCTATGGCTACACCTTC
TRBV12-3/TRBV12-4	TRBJ2-3	NA	many	CASTPGMDTQYF	TGTGCCAGCACCCCAGGGATGGATACGCAGTATTTT
TRBV7-9	TRBJ2-2	TRBD1	many	CASSLAAGGDTGELFF	TGTGCCAGCAGCTTAGCGGCAGGGGGCGACACCGGGGAGCTGTTTTTT
TRBV5-4	TRBJ1-2	TRBD1	many	CASSHWPALGQGVSHYGYTF	TGTGCCAGCAGCCATTGGCCCGCTTTGGGACAGGGGGTCTCCCACTATGGCTACACCTTC
TRBV13	TRBJ1-5	NA	many	CASSSTGDQPQHF	TGTGCCAGCAGCTCAACAGGAGATCAGCCCCAGCATTTT
TRBV20-1	TRBJ2-5	TRBD2	few	CSARESRLAGETQYF	TGCAGTGCTAGAGAATCCCGCCTAGCGGGGGAGACCCAGTACTTC
TRBV28	TRBJ2-5	NA	NA	CASSLGSVNQETQYF	TGTGCCAGCAGTTTAGGCTCCGTTAATCAAGAGACCCAGTACTTC
TRBV7-2	TRBJ2-3	TRBD2	NA	CASSPALIAGAGGTQYF	TGTGCCAGCAGCCCCGCACTCATAGCGGGGGCGGGGGGTACGCAGTATTTT
TRBV28	TRBJ2-7	NA	NA	CASRSSYEQYF	TGTGCCAGCAGATCCTCCTACGAGCAGTACTTC
TRBV6-2/TRBV6-3	TRBJ1-1	NA	many	CASRPRPNTEAFF	TGTGCCAGCAGGCCCCGACCTAACACTGAAGCTTTCTTT
TRBV7-2	TRBJ2-1	TRBD1	NA	CASSDKTGHEQFF	TGTGCCAGCAGCGACAAGACAGGGCATGAGCAGTTCTTC
TRBV14	TRBJ1-1	TRBD1	many	CASSPRQGASTEAFF	TGTGCCAGCAGCCCTCGACAGGGGGCATCAACTGAAGCTTTCTTT
TRBV19	TRBJ2-1	TRBD1	few	CASSPDRGYNEQFF	TGTGCCAGTAGTCCGGACAGGGGATACAATGAGCAGTTCTTC